The T cell receptor beta chain under discussion was sequenced for a study of T cells in Graves' hyperthyroidism and ophthalmopathy. The CDR3 consists of 14 residues. CDR1 is DFQATT and CDR2 is SNEGSKA in the germline V gene (reference sequence). V was cut by 0 bases and J by 1 base, with 9 bases left in between. The investigators amplified TCR beta CDR3 regions from RNA transcripts. The HTBI primer set served for first-round RT-PCR of the TCR CDR3. TCRdb reprocessed the multiplex PCR reads via MiXCR and lists one record per CDR3 protein. The data contain 800,000 or so distinct CDR3 sequences, around 38% of them singletons. The study excluded patients with uncontrolled infection, other autoimmune disease, pregnancy or lactation. There are many counts of this clonotype.

This receptor was obtained from a man aged 18 to 30 with Graves' hyperthyroidism. Material for sequencing was blood. The gene calls are TRBV20-1 and TRBJ1-1, with D perhaps matching TRBD1 (5 bases). This CDR3 is CSARDLTGNTEAFF. The CDR3 DNA follows: TGCAGTGCTAGAGATCTCACAGGGAACACTGAAGCTTTCTTT.